This T cell receptor (beta chain) was recovered during a study of blood T cell repertoires in COVID-19. Study as a whole: Acute and convalescent COVID-19 samples came from the United States, Italy and Spain. PBMCs, B-cell-depleted T cells, or T cells were the source of the cDNA or gDNA that made up the material.

CDR3 length: 15 amino acids. Germline values: CDR1 SNHLY, CDR2 FYNNEI. J was trimmed by 5 bases and V by 2 bases; bases with no gene match: 3. This clone has only a few counts. As handled by the study authors: Amplifying reference gene primers gave estimates of nucleated cell counts. Clones were sequenced by immunoSEQ multiplex PCR, and TCRdb holds only the in-frame ones, with some missing. V and J calls and clone size come straight from that table; D and trimming were deduced from the DNA. The sample includes 180,000 or so clones, 70% to 90% of them seen just once. Sequencing was performed on peripheral blood. This sequence was found in a woman younger than 45 with acute or convalescent COVID-19. The rearrangement links TRBV2 to TRBJ2-1, with 10 bases matching TRBD2. The CDR3 DNA follows: TGTGCCAGCAGTGAAACTAGCGGGGTGAACAATGAGCAGTTCTTC. The encoded protein is CASSETSGVNNEQFF.